What follows are 13 T cell receptor beta chains derived from one specimen sequenced in a study of T-cell memory formation after mild COVID-19. Each CDR3 protein is one row after TCRdb ran MiXCR on the 5' RACE reads. The sample has a few hundred thousand distinct CDR3 sequences, approximately 15% seen once. Sequencing input: PBMCs or a T cell subset sorted from them (not recorded which). These receptors were taken from a man between 18 and 35 years old who had mild COVID-19 (a few samples of this study predate the infection). Cell type and time point are not known.

This chain joins TRBV11-2 and TRBJ2-1, with D possibly TRBD1 on 5 matching bases. Trimming cost V 2 bases and J 5 bases, with 19 bases left between them. The CDR3 covers 17 residues. Looked up from germline, CDR1 is SGHAT and CDR2 is FQNNGV. The CDR3 region is CASSLPNYRTPNNEQFF. In DNA form, the CDR3 reads TGTGCCAGCAGCTTACCTAATTACAGGACCCCAAACAATGAGCAGTTCTTC.

This chain connects TRBV18 to TRBJ2-7; 9 nucleotides agree with TRBD2. The length of the CDR3 is 14 residues. Germline values: CDR1 KGHSH, CDR2 LQKENI. V trimming: 6 bases; J trimming: 0 bases; junction bases outside the gene matches: 3. In DNA form, the CDR3 reads TGTGCCAGCTCCCAGGGACTAGCCTCCTACGAGCAGTACTTC. Amino acids: CASSQGLASYEQYF. The whole variable domain, remainder taken from reference TRBV18 and TRBJ2-7, is NAGVMQNPRHLVRRRGQEARLRCSPMKGHSHVYWYRQLPEEGLKFMVYLQKENIIDESGMPKERFSAEFPKEGPSILRIQQVVRGDSAAYFCASSQGLASYEQYFGPGTRLTVT.

This clonotype was observed a few times. The gene calls are TRBV7-9 and TRBJ1-1; D ambiguous. CDR1 is SEHNR, CDR2 FQNEAQ, per germline (reference sequence). This CDR3 is built from 15 residues. V lost 8 bases to trimming and J lost 0 bases, with 16 bases between them. CDR3 sequence (DNA): TGTGCCAGCGAGAGGTGGGGAACCTTGAACACTGAAGCTTTCTTT. Translation gives CASERWGTLNTEAFF.

The chain couples TRBV7-3 to TRBJ1-1; D remains unclear. Trimming pared 5 bases from V and 4 bases from J, leaving 11 bases between. CDR3 length: 13 residues. CDR1 and CDR2 (germline): SGHTA, FQGTGA. The CDR3 protein is CASSPRESTEAFF. CDR3 nucleotide sequence: TGTGCCAGCAGCCCGAGGGAGAGCACTGAAGCTTTCTTT.

This CDR3 is CASSLGSPDEQFF. DNA of the CDR3: TGTGCCAGCAGTTTAGGTAGCCCGGATGAGCAGTTCTTC. This sequence joins TRBV28 and TRBJ2-1; no firm D call. The length of the CDR3 is 13 residues. The V gene's germline CDR1 is MDHEN and CDR2 SYDVKM. V dropped 2 bases and J dropped 8 bases, with 10 bases sitting between them.

This sequence joins TRBV5-1 and TRBJ1-1; the D is unclear. The CDR3 is 15 residues long. Trimming stripped 0 bases from V and 11 bases from J, with 20 bases between. Germline CDR1 reads SGHRS; CDR2 reads YFSETQ. In nucleotides, the CDR3 is TGCGCCAGCAGCTTGGGGGTGTCTAGTAGGAAGGAGGCTTTCTTT. Translating it yields CASSLGVSSRKEAFF.

This clonotype was observed at least ten times. The V and J genes are TRBV11-2 and TRBJ2-1, with D tentatively TRBD2 (6 bases). This CDR3 has 13 residues. Trimming removed 3 bases from V and 10 bases from J, with 13 bases in between. Germline values: CDR1 SGHAT, CDR2 FQNNGV. This CDR3 reads CASSFPTRREQFF. The CDR3 DNA sequence: TGTGCCAGCAGCTTCCCGACTAGACGAGAGCAGTTCTTC. The full variable domain, rest sourced from reference TRBV11-2 and TRBJ2-1, is EAGVAQSPRYKIIEKRQSVAFWCNPISGHATLYWYQQILGQGPKLLIQFQNNGVVDDSQLPKDRFSAERLKGVDSTLKIQPAKLEDSAVYLCASSFPTRREQFFGPGTRLTVL.

The CDR3 loop is CASSPSRGVVNEQFF. CDR3 bases: TGTGCCAGCAGCCCCTCGCGGGGGGTAGTCAATGAGCAGTTCTTC. The chain couples TRBV7-3 to TRBJ2-1, with 8 positions matching TRBD2. The V and J ends lost 5 bases and 6 bases, in that order; junction bases with no gene match: 9. Germline CDR1 reads SGHTA; CDR2 reads FQGTGA. The CDR3 is 15 residues long.

A few counts support this clonotype. The chain employs TRBV9 and TRBJ1-4; D may be TRBD1 (6 bases). Trimming stripped 4 bases from V and 8 bases from J, with 15 bases between. The germline V gene has CDR1 SGDLS and CDR2 YYNGEE. This CDR3 comprises 14 residues. The DNA of the CDR3 is TGTGCCAGCAGCCAAGGCAGGGGTGGCGAAAAACTGTTTTTT. It codes for CASSQGRGGEKLFF.

The chain links TRBV28 to TRBJ1-2; the match to TRBD1 covers 12 bases. The trim removed 4 bases at V and 6 bases at J, leaving 6 bases unmatched. The CDR3 has 15 amino acids. Germline-derived CDR1 and CDR2 are MDHEN and SYDVKM. The CDR3 loop is CASSSPGQGAHGYTF. CDR3 sequence (DNA): TGTGCCAGCAGTTCACCGGGACAGGGGGCGCATGGCTACACCTTC.

The CDR3 nucleotides read TGTGCCACCAGTGGGACCGACAGGGTCGGTGAGCAGTTCTTC. Protein: CATSGTDRVGEQFF. The rearrangement links TRBV24-1 to TRBJ2-1; TRBD1 agrees at 7 bases. V was clipped by 5 bases and J by 9 bases; unmatched bases: 9. CDR1 is KGHDR and CDR2 is SFDVKD in the germline V gene. The CDR3 is 14 amino acids.

The rearrangement uses TRBV7-6 and TRBJ1-6; 10 positions match TRBD1. The CDR3 runs 16 residues. The germline CDR1 and CDR2 sequences are SGHVS and FNYEAQ. Losses at the gene ends were 3 bases for V and 7 bases for J; bases not matched to a gene: 6. CDR3 sequence (DNA): TGTGCCAGCAGCTTTTCGGACAGGGGGAGAAATTCACCCCTCCACTTT. This gives the protein CASSFSDRGRNSPLHF.

This clonotype was picked up a small number of times. This chain connects TRBV6-6 to TRBJ1-6; D remains unclear. The CDR3 length is 13 residues. V dropped 7 bases and J dropped 8 bases, with 12 bases sitting between them. Germline CDR1 MNHNY, CDR2 SVGAGI (reference sequence). The CDR3 coding sequence is TGTGCCAGCAAGGGCCTTGTCGATTCACCCCTCCACTTT. Amino acids: CASKGLVDSPLHF.